The clone carrying this T cell receptor beta chain has just a few counts. Its antigen remains unidentified. Germline-derived CDR1 and CDR2 are SGHDN and FVKESK. Trimming removed 1 base from V and 3 bases from J, with 6 bases in between. The CDR3 is 13 residues long. These data come from a study of T-cell memory formation after mild COVID-19. Study findings and constraints: The study found balanced CD4/CD8 in clones contracting day 15 to 85 and a CD4+ lean in later expanders. Some clones that responded were present in memory (sampled pre-infection), which suggests cross-reactive memory joined.

MiXCR was run by TCRdb on the 5' RACE reads, yielding one entry per CDR3 protein. The sample holds hundreds of thousands of distinct CDR3 sequences, about 22% seen once. The sequenced sample was PBMCs or a T cell subset sorted from them (not recorded which). The receptor comes from an adult woman who had mild COVID-19 (a few samples of this study predate the infection). Cell type and time point are not known. The chain recombines TRBV14 with TRBJ1-1; D is undetermined. Written as DNA, the CDR3 is TGTGCCAGCAGCCAAGGGTCTTACACTGAAGCTTTCTTT. Protein product: CASSQGSYTEAFF.